This is a list of T cell receptor beta chains from one sample in a study of cytomegalovirus exposure and HLA in healthy donors. Profiling relied on immunoSEQ multiplex PCR, and the TCRdb table lists in-frame clones only, not all of them. Here the sample spans fewer than 200,000 clones, 81% being singletons. The sample comprised PBMCs. These receptors all come from a woman aged 50 to 60 in good health and CMV-seronegative. Each CDR3 is given with its conserved first and last residue. A D gene is named only where the DNA matches it firmly. Not all rows give a size; the values are once, few, many and, for expanded clones, a class.

V	J	size	D	DNA	CDR3
TRBV19	TRBJ2-1	NA	TRBD2	TGTGCCAGTAGCCGGACTAGCGGGCGTTCCTACAATGAGCAGTTCTTC	CASSRTSGRSYNEQFF
TRBV6-1	TRBJ2-7	NA	NA	TGTGCCAGCAGTGTCAACTTTCAGGGAGGCGAGCAGTACTTC	CASSVNFQGGEQYF
TRBV19	TRBJ1-5	NA	TRBD1	TGTGCCAGTAGTTTACCGACAGGGGGATTCAATCAGCCCCAGCATTTT	CASSLPTGGFNQPQHF
TRBV6-1	TRBJ1-6	NA	NA	TGTGCCAGCAGTGTCCGCTCCTATAATTCACCCCTCCACTTT	CASSVRSYNSPLHF
TRBV18	TRBJ2-2	NA	NA	TGTGCCAGCTCACCGGCATTAGGAGGAAACACCGGGGAGCTGTTTTTT	CASSPALGGNTGELFF
TRBV4-3	TRBJ2-7	medium-sized	TRBD1	TGCGCCAGCAGCCAAGATGGCCCTTGGACAGGGGCCTACGAGCAGTACTTC	CASSQDGPWTGAYEQYF
TRBV9	TRBJ1-1	NA	NA	TGTGCCAGCAGCGTAGCTGGGGCAGGCCAGAACACTGAAGCTTTCTTT	CASSVAGAGQNTEAFF
TRBV6-6	TRBJ2-3	NA	NA	TGTGCCAGCAGTTACAGCCCAGGGCAGGGGCCCTTAAAGTATTTT	CASSYSPGQGPLKYF
TRBV5-1	TRBJ2-3	NA	TRBD2	TGCGCCAGCAGCTTGGAGGGAGCGGGAGTGGTAGATACGCAGTATTTT	CASSLEGAGVVDTQYF
TRBV6-6	TRBJ1-4	NA	TRBD1	TGTGCCAGCAACCTACAGGGGATGAATGAAAAACTGTTTTTT	CASNLQGMNEKLFF
TRBV5-1	TRBJ2-2	NA	NA	TGCGCCAGCAGCTTGGAAACGGGGATGGACACCGGGGAGCTGTTTTTT	CASSLETGMDTGELFF
TRBV21-1	TRBJ1-3	NA	NA	TGTGCCAGCAGCAAAGAGAGGAGATTATCTGGAAACACCATATATTTT	CASSKERRLSGNTIYF
TRBV10-3	TRBJ2-1	NA	NA	TGTGCCATCGGTACAGGGAACAATGAGCAGTTCTTC	CAIGTGNNEQFF
TRBV28	TRBJ2-2	NA	TRBD2	TGTGCCAGCAGTTTCAGATTAGCGGGTCGACGGTCCGGGGAGCTGTTTTTT	CASSFRLAGRRSGELFF
TRBV6-6	TRBJ2-1	NA	TRBD2	TGTGCCGGTCGGGAGGGAGGCTACAATGAGCAGTTCTTC	CAGREGGYNEQFF
TRBV7-8	TRBJ2-3	NA	NA	TGTGCCAGCAGCCCGGAACAGGGATTGATAGATACGCAGTATTTT	CASSPEQGLIDTQYF
TRBV2	TRBJ1-6	NA	NA	TGTGCCAGCAAGCCGGAGGCGAAGAATTCACCCCTCCACTTT	CASKPEAKNSPLHF
TRBV6-5	TRBJ1-6	NA	NA	TGTGCCAGCAGTTCAGGGGAACTGGGTTCACCCCTCCACTTT	CASSSGELGSPLHF
TRBV7-2	TRBJ2-4	NA	TRBD1	TGTGCCAGCAGCTTAGGGACAGGGAACATTCAGTACTTC	CASSLGTGNIQYF
TRBV11-2	TRBJ2-6	NA	NA	TGTGCCAGCAGCTTAGATGTTCCAGGGGCTGGGGCCAACGTCCTGACTTTC	CASSLDVPGAGANVLTF
TRBV7-9	TRBJ2-1	NA	NA	TGTGCCAGCAGCTTAACAGCGGGCTACAATGAGCAGTTCTTC	CASSLTAGYNEQFF
TRBV7-9	TRBJ1-1	NA	NA	TGTTCCAGCAGCCAGGGGAGTAACACTGAAGCTTTCTTT	CSSSQGSNTEAFF
TRBV5-4	TRBJ2-7	NA	NA	TGTGCCAGCAGCTCTACCAGGGGTTCGAGGTACGAGCAGTACTTC	CASSSTRGSRYEQYF
TRBV2	TRBJ2-2	NA	TRBD1	TGTGCCAGCAGGACGGACAGGGCCACCGGGGAGCTGTTTTTT	CASRTDRATGELFF
TRBV7-2	TRBJ1-3	once	NA	TGTGCCAGCAGCTTAAGGGGTGGAAACACCATATATTTT	CASSLRGGNTIYF
TRBV6-5	TRBJ2-2	NA	NA	TGTGCCAGCAGTTACGGGGGGACGGCCGGGGAGCTGTTTTTT	CASSYGGTAGELFF
TRBV18	TRBJ1-2	few	TRBD1	TGTGCCAGCTCACCTCTCGTCCCGGGACAGGGCTCGGGAAACTATGGCTACACCTTC	CASSPLVPGQGSGNYGYTF
TRBV6-1	TRBJ1-2	NA	TRBD1	TGTGCCAGCAGTATGGGACAGGGGGGATCAGGCTACACCTTC	CASSMGQGGSGYTF
TRBV5-6	TRBJ2-7	NA	NA	TGTGCCAGCAGCTTGGGAAGGGGCGAGCAGTACTTC	CASSLGRGEQYF
TRBV7-2	TRBJ2-1	NA	NA	TGTGCCAGCAGCCCAGGGGGGAGATCTGGGCAGTTCTTC	CASSPGGRSGQFF
TRBV7-9	TRBJ1-4	NA	NA	TGTGCCAGCAGCTTAACTCTAGGTGCAACTAATGAAAAACTGTTTTTT	CASSLTLGATNEKLFF
TRBV7-8	TRBJ2-5	NA	TRBD1	TGTGCCAGCAGCTTAGACAGGGGACGAGAGACCCAGTACTTC	CASSLDRGRETQYF
TRBV30	TRBJ2-5	NA	TRBD1	TGTGCCTGGAGTGTACCGGACAGGACCCGAGGCGAGACCCAGTACTTC	CAWSVPDRTRGETQYF